This entry describes one T cell receptor beta chain. Its antigen is unidentified. TCRdb's table, derived via immunoSEQ multiplex PCR, lists solely in-frame clones and lacks some. The sample holds 9,500 to 14,000 clones, 92% seen once. CDR3 length: 14 residues. CDR1 and CDR2 from the germline V gene are SEHNR and FQNEAQ (reference sequence). V lost 5 bases and J 3 bases, leaving 13 bases between the germline ends. The entry originates in a study of T cell clonotyping in hematopoietic cell transplantation. Overall study: Recipients' pretransplant samples followed cytoreduction.

Findings of the study overall: At the given depth, recipient repertoires were over 97% de novo clonotypes. Graft donor and pretransplant recipient Inverse Simpson Index values predicted broader posttransplant TCR diversity.

Noted time point: recipient sample about 28 days before transplant, after cytoreduction. The sample was peripheral blood mononuclear cells, taken before stem cell transplant. The clonotype originates from a woman aged 40-49 years with acute myeloid leukemia. Some clones in this sample may be carry-over from other donors' samples. The chain couples TRBV7-9 to TRBJ1-1; a possible D gene is TRBD1 (5 bases). The CDR3 here is CASSHSGGDTEAFF. The CDR3 DNA reads as TGTGCCAGCAGCCACAGTGGGGGAGACACTGAAGCTTTCTTT.